This TCR beta chain appears in the sequencing data of a study of T-cell memory formation after mild COVID-19. The study, taken as a whole, reports: Contracting clones from day 15 to 85 showed balanced CD4/CD8; later expanders favored CD4+. Pre-infection memory harbored some responding clones, suggesting cross-reactive memory joined.

Constant-segment primers served in 5'RACE that generated TCR alpha and TCR beta cDNA libraries bearing sample barcodes and UMIs. TCRdb used MiXCR to reprocess the 5' RACE reads, holding one entry per CDR3 protein. The sample comprises tens of thousands of distinct CDR3 sequences, about 23% of which are singletons, and less than 55% rests with the top ten. This clonotype was counted between two and nine times. Its antigen is unidentified. The junction does not match germline at one end; this may be a read error. This CDR3 is built from 16 residues. Germline values: CDR1 SEHNR, CDR2 FQNEAQ (reference sequence).

Specimen: PBMCs or a T cell subset sorted from them (not recorded which). The V call is TRBV7-9, the J call TRBJ1-2; no firm D call. This clonotype originated in a man aged 18 to 30 who had mild COVID-19 (a few samples of this study predate the infection). Cell type and time point are not known. The CDR3 coding sequence is TGTGCCAGCAGCTCCCGGGTTGCCGGCTCTAACTATCGCTACACCTTC. It yields the protein CASSSRVAGSNYRYTF. Together with reference TRBV7-9 and TRBJ1-2, the CDR3 gives the full variable domain: DTGVSQNPRHKITKRGQNVTFRCDPISEHNRLYWYRQTLGQGPEFLTYFQNEAQLEKSRLLSDRFSAERPKGSFSTLEIQRTEQGDSAMYLCASSSRVAGSNYRYTFGSGTRLTVV.